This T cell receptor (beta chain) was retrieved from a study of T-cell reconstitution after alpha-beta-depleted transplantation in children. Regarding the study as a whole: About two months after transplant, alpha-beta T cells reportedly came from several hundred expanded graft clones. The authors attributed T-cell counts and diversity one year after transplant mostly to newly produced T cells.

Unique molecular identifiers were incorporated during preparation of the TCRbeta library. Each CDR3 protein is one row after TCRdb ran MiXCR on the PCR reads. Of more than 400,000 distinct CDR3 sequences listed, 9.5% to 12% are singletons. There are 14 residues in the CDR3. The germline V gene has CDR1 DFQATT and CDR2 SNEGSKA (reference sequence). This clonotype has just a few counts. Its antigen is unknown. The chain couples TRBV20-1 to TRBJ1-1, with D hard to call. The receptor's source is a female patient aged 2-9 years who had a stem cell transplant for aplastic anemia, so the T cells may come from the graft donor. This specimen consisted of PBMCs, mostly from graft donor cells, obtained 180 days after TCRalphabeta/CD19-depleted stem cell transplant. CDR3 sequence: CSATREPTNTEAFF. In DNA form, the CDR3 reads TGCAGCGCCACAAGGGAACCGACGAACACTGAAGCTTTCTTT.